The 23 T cell receptor beta chains given below trace back to one sample, sequenced in a study of cytomegalovirus exposure and HLA in healthy donors. Assay: immunoSEQ multiplex PCR; the TCRdb copy retains only in-frame clones and omits some. The sample has 140,000 to 150,000 clones, less than 95% seen once. Sequencing input: PBMCs. The source is a man younger than 35 in good health and CMV-seropositive.

The chain employs TRBV10-3 and TRBJ2-6; D possibly corresponds to TRBD1 (6 bases). CDR1 and CDR2 from the germline V gene are ENHRY and SYGVKD. Trimming took off 7 bases at V and 0 bases at J, with 10 bases between the two ends. The CDR3 extends over 15 amino acids. CDR3 amino acids: CAIKTGSSGANVLTF. In DNA form, the CDR3 reads TGTGCCATCAAAACAGGGAGCTCTGGGGCCAACGTCCTGACTTTC.

The gene calls are TRBV28 and TRBJ1-3; possible D gene TRBD1, 5 bases. Germline CDR1 is MDHEN and CDR2 is SYDVKM. V was shortened by 5 bases and J by 0 bases, with 20 bases between the two germline ends. The CDR3 consists of 18 residues. CDR3 in amino acids: CASSPPRQNLFSGNTIYF. Written as DNA, the CDR3 is TGTGCCAGCAGTCCCCCTCGACAGAATTTATTCTCTGGAAACACCATATATTTT.

This sequence joins TRBV11-2 and TRBJ2-1, with D perhaps matching TRBD2 (5 bases). Germline lookup yields CDR1 SGHAT and CDR2 FQNNGV. Trimming took 0 bases from V and 15 from J, leaving 15 bases between them. This CDR3 contains 13 residues. CDR3 loop: CASSLDSLAPWFF. The DNA for the CDR3 is TGTGCCAGCAGCTTAGATAGCCTAGCCCCATGGTTCTTC. The full variable domain, its missing parts supplied by reference TRBV11-2 and TRBJ2-1, is EAGVAQSPRYKIIEKRQSVAFWCNPISGHATLYWYQQILGQGPKLLIQFQNNGVVDDSQLPKDRFSAERLKGVDSTLKIQPAKLEDSAVYLCASSLDSLAPWFFGPGTRLTVL.

The chain joins TRBV10-1 to TRBJ2-7, with no clear D. The germline V and J ends were trimmed by 6 bases and 0 bases, with 6 bases remaining between them. The CDR3 totals 12 residues. Germline V CDR1 and CDR2: WNHNN, SYGVQD (reference sequence). CDR3 in DNA: TGCGCCAGCAGCTTCGGCTCCTACGAGCAGTACTTC. This codes for CASSFGSYEQYF.

The J gene is TRBJ1-1, the V gene TRBV28, with no clear D. CDR3 length: 12 residues. The germline CDR1 and CDR2 sequences are MDHEN and SYDVKM. Trimming removed 7 bases at V and 0 bases at J, with 6 bases between. CDR3 nucleotide sequence: TGTGCCAGCAACAATTTGAACACTGAAGCTTTCTTT. Its protein is CASNNLNTEAFF.

V gene TRBV9 combines with J gene TRBJ2-7; 7 bases map to TRBD1. V shed 4 bases and J 0 bases; nucleotides not matched to a gene: 4. CDR1 is SGDLS and CDR2 is YYNGEE in the germline V gene. CDR3 length: 14 amino acids. The CDR3 reads CASSTTGSSYEQYF. The CDR3 region has the DNA TGTGCCAGCAGCACGACAGGGAGCTCCTACGAGCAGTACTTC.

The chain joins TRBV4-1 to TRBJ1-5, with D hard to call. Germline CDR1 and CDR2: MGHRA and YSYEKL. The ends were cut back, 1 base at V and 0 bases at J, with 7 bases in the middle. CDR3 length: 15 residues. CDR3 sequence reads: CASSQGSVSNQPQHF. As DNA, the CDR3 is TGCGCCAGCAGCCAAGGTTCGGTTAGCAATCAGCCCCAGCATTTT.

The V and J genes are TRBV11-2 and TRBJ1-3; 7 bases fit TRBD1. Germline V CDR1 and CDR2: SGHAT, FQNNGV. J gave up 0 bases and V 5 bases, and 4 bases lay outside the gene matches. This CDR3 is built from 15 residues. CDR3 coding DNA: TGTGCCAGCAGCGTGACAGGGAGCTCTGGAAACACCATATATTTT. Translated, it gives CASSVTGSSGNTIYF.

The rearrangement uses TRBV5-5 and TRBJ2-5; 9 nucleotides match TRBD1. This CDR3 is 15 amino acids long. The germline gives CDR1 SGHKS, CDR2 YYEKEE (reference sequence). V dropped 2 bases and J dropped 5; count of bases not matched to a gene: 7. In nucleotides, the CDR3 is TGTGCCAGCAGCTTCCCGGGACAGGGAGCCGAGACCCAGTACTTC. This translates into CASSFPGQGAETQYF.

A single count supports this clone. The V gene is TRBV6-1, the J gene TRBJ2-5, with D maybe TRBD1 (5 bases). Germline assignment: CDR1 MNHNS and CDR2 SASEGT. The CDR3 sequence is 13 residues long. With 1 base removed from V and 5 bases from J, the gap between germline ends came to 8 bases. The CDR3 DNA sequence: TGTGCCAGCAGTGAAGATCCAGGGGAGACCCAGTACTTC. Protein product: CASSEDPGETQYF.

CDR3: CASSPLHGVQETQYF. The CDR3, as DNA: TGTGCCAGCAGCCCCCTCCACGGGGTCCAAGAGACCCAGTACTTC. The chain carries TRBV4-2 and TRBJ2-5, with D possibly matching TRBD2 (5 bases). Trimming pared 4 bases from V and 1 base from J, leaving 13 bases between. This CDR3 contains 15 residues. Germline CDR1 LGHNA, CDR2 YNFKEQ.

This clone turned up a few times. The rearrangement uses TRBV18 and TRBJ1-2, with D possibly matching TRBD1 (5 bases). Germline assignment: CDR1 KGHSH and CDR2 LQKENI. The germline V and J ends were trimmed by 5 bases and 8 bases, with 18 bases remaining between them. The CDR3 consists of 14 residues. In nucleotides, the CDR3 is TGTGCCAGCTCATCGGGGGAGGGTGCAAGCGGCTACACCTTC. Protein product: CASSSGEGASGYTF. The full variable domain, rest sourced from reference TRBV18 and TRBJ1-2, is NAGVMQNPRHLVRRRGQEARLRCSPMKGHSHVYWYRQLPEEGLKFMVYLQKENIIDESGMPKERFSAEFPKEGPSILRIQQVVRGDSAAYFCASSSGEGASGYTFGSGTRLTVV.

This clone appeared once. The chain carries TRBV7-2 and TRBJ2-3, with D unclear. The CDR3 is 13 amino acids. V lost 3 bases and J lost 4, with 8 bases in between. Germline CDR1 is SGHTA and CDR2 is FQGNSA. Here the CDR3 DNA reads TGTGCCAGCAGCTTGGAGTGGGCAGATACGCAGTATTTT. Translation gives CASSLEWADTQYF. Together with reference TRBV7-2 and TRBJ2-3, the CDR3 gives the full variable domain: GAGVSQSPSNKVTEKGKDVELRCDPISGHTALYWYRQSLGQGLEFLIYFQGNSAPDKSGLPSDRFSAERTGGSVSTLTIQRTQQEDSAVYLCASSLEWADTQYFGPGTRLTVL.

The gene calls are TRBV6-1 and TRBJ2-1; TRBD2 matches 9 bases. CDR1 is MNHNS, CDR2 SASEGT, per germline. This CDR3 spans 17 amino acids. J gave up 2 bases and V 4 bases, and 9 bases lay outside the gene matches. DNA for the CDR3: TGTGCCAGCAGTGGTAGCGGGAGCGCGTTCCCCTACAATGAGCAGTTCTTC. Residues: CASSGSGSAFPYNEQFF.

The rearrangement uses TRBV5-1 and TRBJ2-1; 8 positions agree with TRBD2. The germline V gene has CDR1 SGHRS and CDR2 YFSETQ. Trimming cost V 3 bases and J 0 bases; bases outside gene matches: 8. The CDR3 runs to 17 residues. The CDR3 here is CASSSGTSPSSYNEQFF. The DNA of the CDR3 is TGCGCCAGCAGCTCCGGGACTAGTCCCAGCTCCTACAATGAGCAGTTCTTC.

The chain combines TRBV6-1 with TRBJ1-1; D unclear. Looked up from germline, CDR1 is MNHNS and CDR2 is SASEGT. CDR3 size: 13 residues. Trimming took 4 bases from V and 4 from J, leaving 10 bases between them. The CDR3 is CASSAGVTTEAFF. The CDR3 bases are TGTGCCAGCAGTGCCGGGGTTACCACTGAAGCTTTCTTT.

The V and J genes are TRBV5-1 and TRBJ1-3; a weak D match, TRBD1 (5 bases). Germline lookup yields CDR1 SGHRS and CDR2 YFSETQ. V lost 7 bases to trimming and J lost 6 bases, with 17 bases between them. The CDR3 loop spans 14 amino acids. The CDR3 bases are TGCGCCAGCGCCGAAGGCCAGGGTCTAAACACCATATATTTT. This translates into CASAEGQGLNTIYF.

The V and J genes are TRBV5-1 and TRBJ1-2, with D uncertain. The V end lost 4 bases, the J end lost 1 base, and 11 bases lay between the germline ends. CDR1 SGHRS and CDR2 YFSETQ come from the germline V gene. The CDR3 runs to 14 residues. CDR3 DNA: TGCGCCAGCAGCCTAGGAGTCTTTAACTATGGCTACACCTTC. This encodes CASSLGVFNYGYTF.

V gene TRBV10-3 combines with J gene TRBJ1-1; the D gene is possibly TRBD1 (5 bases). The CDR3 runs 14 residues. Trimming left V 5 bases short and J 6 bases short, with 16 bases between. The germline CDR1 and CDR2 sequences are ENHRY and SYGVKD. The CDR3 is CAISSVGGEAEAFF. The CDR3 coding sequence is TGTGCCATCAGTAGCGTGGGAGGGGAAGCTGAAGCTTTCTTT.

CDR3 sequence: CASTQDGVSGNTIYF. The CDR3 region has the DNA TGTGCCAGCACTCAAGATGGAGTCTCTGGAAACACCATATATTTT. The rearrangement joins TRBV9 to TRBJ1-3, with unresolved D. The germline V gene encodes CDR1 SGDLS and CDR2 YYNGEE. V lost 6 bases, J lost 0 bases, and 13 bases lay in between. The CDR3 runs to 15 residues.

This chain connects TRBV28 to TRBJ1-3; tentative D call: TRBD1 (6 bases). The CDR3 runs 16 residues. CDR1 and CDR2 from the germline V gene are MDHEN and SYDVKM. V lost 7 bases to trimming and J lost 0 bases, with 16 bases between them. CDR3 nucleotides: TGTGCCAGCAAGGGGGGGCCAGGCGGCTCTGGAAACACCATATATTTT. It codes for CASKGGPGGSGNTIYF.

The chain combines TRBV19 with TRBJ1-2; no reliable D call. Trimming removed 1 base at V and 0 bases at J, with 6 bases between. This CDR3 has 14 residues. Germline V gene data show CDR1 as LNHDA and CDR2 as SQIVND (reference sequence). The chain's CDR3 is CASSIGSSNYGYTF. The CDR3 DNA follows: TGTGCCAGTAGTATAGGCAGTTCTAACTATGGCTACACCTTC.

The V call is TRBV5-1, the J call TRBJ2-1; 13 bases map to TRBD2. The germline V gene encodes CDR1 SGHRS and CDR2 YFSETQ. The ends lost 0 bases at V and 4 bases at J; junction bases unmatched: 1. This CDR3 contains 16 residues. The CDR3 loop reads CASSLGGLAGYNEQFF. CDR3 DNA: TGCGCCAGCAGCTTGGGGGGACTAGCGGGGTACAATGAGCAGTTCTTC.